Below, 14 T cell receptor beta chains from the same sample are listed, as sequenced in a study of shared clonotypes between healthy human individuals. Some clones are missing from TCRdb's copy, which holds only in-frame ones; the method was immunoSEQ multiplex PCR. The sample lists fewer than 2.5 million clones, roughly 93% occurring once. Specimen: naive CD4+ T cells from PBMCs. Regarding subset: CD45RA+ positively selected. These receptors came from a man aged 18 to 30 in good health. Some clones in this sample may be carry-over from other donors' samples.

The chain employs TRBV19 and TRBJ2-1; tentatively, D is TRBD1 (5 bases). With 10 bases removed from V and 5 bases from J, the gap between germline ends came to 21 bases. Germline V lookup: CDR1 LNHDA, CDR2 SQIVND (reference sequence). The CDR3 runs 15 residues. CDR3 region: CATSIEGAGHNEQFF. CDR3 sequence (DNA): TGTGCCACCTCCATAGAAGGGGCAGGGCACAATGAGCAGTTCTTC.

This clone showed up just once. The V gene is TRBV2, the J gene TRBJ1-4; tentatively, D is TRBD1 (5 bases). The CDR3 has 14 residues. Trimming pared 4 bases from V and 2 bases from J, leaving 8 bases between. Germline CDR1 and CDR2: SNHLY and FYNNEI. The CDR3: CASSAGDTNEKLFF. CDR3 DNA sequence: TGTGCCAGCAGTGCGGGGGACACTAATGAAAAACTGTTTTTT.

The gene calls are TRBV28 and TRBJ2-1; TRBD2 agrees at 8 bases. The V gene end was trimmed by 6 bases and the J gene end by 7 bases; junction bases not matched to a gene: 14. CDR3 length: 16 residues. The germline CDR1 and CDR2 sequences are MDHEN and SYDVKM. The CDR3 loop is CASSPFGSGGRNEQFF. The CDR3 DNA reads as TGTGCCAGCAGCCCCTTCGGGTCGGGAGGGCGGAATGAGCAGTTCTTC. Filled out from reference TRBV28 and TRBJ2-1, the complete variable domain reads DVKVTQSSRYLVKRTGEKVFLECVQDMDHENMFWYRQDPGLGLRLIYFSYDVKMKEKGDIPEGYSVSREKKERFSLILESASTNQTSMYLCASSPFGSGGRNEQFFGPGTRLTVL.

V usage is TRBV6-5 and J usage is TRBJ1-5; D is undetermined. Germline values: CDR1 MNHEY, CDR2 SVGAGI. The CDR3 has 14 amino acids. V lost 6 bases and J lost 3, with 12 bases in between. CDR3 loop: CASSRLDPNQPQHF. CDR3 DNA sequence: TGTGCCAGCAGCCGGCTTGACCCCAATCAGCCCCAGCATTTT.

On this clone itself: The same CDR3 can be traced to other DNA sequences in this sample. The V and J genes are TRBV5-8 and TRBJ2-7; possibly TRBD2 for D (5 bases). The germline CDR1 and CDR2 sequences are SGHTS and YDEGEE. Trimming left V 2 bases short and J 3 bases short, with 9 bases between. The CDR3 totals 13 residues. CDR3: CASSFGGGYEQYF. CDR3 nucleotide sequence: TGTGCCAGCAGCTTTGGCGGAGGCTACGAGCAGTACTTC.

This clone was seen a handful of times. As DNA, the CDR3 is TGTGCCACCTTACCGTTCGGGGGTCAGCCCCAGCATTTT. Translated, it gives CATLPFGGQPQHF. V and J are TRBV19 and TRBJ1-5, with a weak D call TRBD1 (5 bases). The CDR3 contains 13 residues. V gave up 10 bases and J gave up 6 bases, with 16 bases separating them. The germline V gene encodes CDR1 LNHDA and CDR2 SQIVND (reference sequence).

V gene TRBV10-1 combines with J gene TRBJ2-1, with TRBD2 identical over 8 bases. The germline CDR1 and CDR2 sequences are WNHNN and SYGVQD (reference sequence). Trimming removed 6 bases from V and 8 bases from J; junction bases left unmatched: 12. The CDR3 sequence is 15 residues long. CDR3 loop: CASREAGAGDHEQFF. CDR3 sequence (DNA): TGCGCCAGCAGGGAAGCGGGAGCCGGGGACCATGAGCAGTTCTTC.

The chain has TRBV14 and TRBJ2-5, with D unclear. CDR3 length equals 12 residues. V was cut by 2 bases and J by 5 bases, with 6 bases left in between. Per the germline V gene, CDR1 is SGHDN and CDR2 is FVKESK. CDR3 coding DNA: TGTGCCAGCAGCCAAAGACGGGAGACCCAGTACTTC. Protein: CASSQRRETQYF.

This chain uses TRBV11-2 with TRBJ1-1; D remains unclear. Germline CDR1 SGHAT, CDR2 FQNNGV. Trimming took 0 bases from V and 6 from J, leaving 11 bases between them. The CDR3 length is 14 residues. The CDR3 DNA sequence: TGTGCCAGCAGCTTAGACTACTGGGAATCTGAAGCTTTCTTT. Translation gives CASSLDYWESEAFF.

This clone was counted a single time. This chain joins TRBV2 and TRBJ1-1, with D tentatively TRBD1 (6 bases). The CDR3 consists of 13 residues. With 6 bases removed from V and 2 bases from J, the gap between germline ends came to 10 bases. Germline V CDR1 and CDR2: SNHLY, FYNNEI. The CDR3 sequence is CASRKTGNTEAFF. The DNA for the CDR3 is TGTGCCAGCAGGAAGACAGGAAACACTGAAGCTTTCTTT.

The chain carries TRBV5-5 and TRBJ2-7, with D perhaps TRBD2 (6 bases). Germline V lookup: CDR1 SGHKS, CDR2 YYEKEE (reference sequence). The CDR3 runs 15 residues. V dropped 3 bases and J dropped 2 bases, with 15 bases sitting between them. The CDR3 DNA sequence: TGTGCCAGCAGCTCCCTGGCGGGGCGGACCTACGAGCAGTACTTC. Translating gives CASSSLAGRTYEQYF.

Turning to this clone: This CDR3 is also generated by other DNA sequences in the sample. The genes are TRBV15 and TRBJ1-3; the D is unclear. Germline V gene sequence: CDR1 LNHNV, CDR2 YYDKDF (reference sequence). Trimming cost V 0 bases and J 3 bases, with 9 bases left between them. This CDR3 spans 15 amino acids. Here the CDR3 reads CATSRDPGVGNTIYF. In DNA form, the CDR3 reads TGTGCCACCAGCAGAGATCCCGGGGTTGGAAACACCATATATTTT.

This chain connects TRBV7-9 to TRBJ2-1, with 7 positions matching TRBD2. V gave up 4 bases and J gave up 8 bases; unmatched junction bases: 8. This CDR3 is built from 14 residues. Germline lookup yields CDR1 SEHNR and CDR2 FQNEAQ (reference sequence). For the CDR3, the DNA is TGTGCCAGCAGCTCCAGACTAGCCGGGCATGAGCAGTTCTTC. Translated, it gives CASSSRLAGHEQFF.

The CDR3 sequence is CASPSTGTHEQYF. The CDR3 DNA reads as TGCGCCAGCCCCTCGACAGGGACACACGAGCAGTACTTC. The chain uses TRBV10-1 and TRBJ2-7; TRBD1 aligns across 7 bases. V shed 8 bases and J 5 bases; nucleotides not matched to a gene: 9. The CDR3 is made up of 13 amino acids. Germline CDR1 and CDR2: WNHNN and SYGVQD (reference sequence).